This T cell receptor beta chain came from a study of OX40 agonist ivuxolimab in advanced cancers. Study at large: Having had anti-PD-1, anti-PD-L1 or anti-CTLA-4 therapy before was allowed, and roughly 40% had some.

CDR3 length: 17 residues. After removal of 4 bases from V and 5 bases from J, the junction contained 10 bases not matched to a gene. Germline CDR1 and CDR2: SGHNT and YYREEE (reference sequence). Points from the study as a whole: Antigen specificity remained undetermined for the expanded peripheral T cells. The CD4+ and CD8+ T cells in the blood had expanded clonally by week 6 at 0.1 to 3.0 mg/kg.

Assay: immunoSEQ multiplex PCR; the TCRdb copy retains only in-frame clones and omits some. The sample lists fewer than 35,000 clones, roughly four fifths occurring once. Comments on this clone: As yet, its antigen is unknown.

The sampling schedule covered blood at baseline, cycle 4 day 1, and cycle 7 day 1. This receptor was obtained from an adult with an advanced solid tumor such as melanoma, head and neck, liver or kidney cancer. This chain joins TRBV5-4 and TRBJ2-5; 14 positions agree with TRBD2. This specimen was CD4+ or CD8+ T cells sorted from blood, taken in a trial of the OX40 agonist ivuxolimab. CDR3 coding DNA: TGTGCCAGCAGCCAAACCGGGACTAGCGGGGGTCGGGAGACCCAGTACTTC. Its protein product is CASSQTGTSGGRETQYF. Filled out from reference TRBV5-4 and TRBJ2-5, the complete variable domain reads ETGVTQSPTHLIKTRGQQVTLRCSSQSGHNTVSWYQQALGQGPQFIFQYYREEENGRGNFPPRFSGLQFPNYSSELNVNALELDDSALYLCASSQTGTSGGRETQYFGPGTRLLVL.